The source of this TCR beta chain is a study of CD8 T cells in Susac syndrome. Study results and limitations: In total CD8+ repertoires, sixteen Susac-specific public clones were found, and CD8+ TEMRA repertoires had about five.

Looked up from germline, CDR1 is SEHNR and CDR2 is FQNEAQ (reference sequence). Trimming left V 1 base short and J 1 base short, with 8 bases between. The CDR3 runs 14 residues. RNA totalling roughly 0.45 to 1 ug underwent reverse transcription with random hexamers. In TCRdb, the immunoSEQ multiplex PCR reads were re-called with MiXCR into one record per CDR3 protein. This table holds over a thousand distinct CDR3 sequences, around 61% found once. Worth noting for this clonotype: Antigen specificity is unknown.

For TEMRA sorting, memory subsets were defined by staining for CD27 and CD45RA. Sequencing of TCR beta was undertaken in CD8+ and CD4+ T cells derived from blood. TEMRA cells were FACS-enriched, with CD8+ and CD4+ T cells isolated negatively. Sequencing used CD8+ TEMRA cells from PBMCs. As for subset: FACS-sorted terminally differentiated effector memory CD8+ T cells re-expressing CD45RA (CD8+ TEMRA). The genes are TRBV7-9 and TRBJ2-7; D is unclear. The source is a human donor with Susac syndrome. The CDR3 DNA reads TGTGCCAGCAGCTTAGATGCCAGTTCCTACGAGCAGTACTTC. Protein product: CASSLDASSYEQYF.